This is a list of T cell receptor beta chains from one sample in a study of shared clonotypes between healthy human individuals. The data were produced by immunoSEQ multiplex PCR, yet TCRdb's version contains in-frame clones alone and is incomplete. The sample has about 2.4 million clones; approximately 94% are singletons. The sequenced sample consisted of naive CD4+ T cells sorted from blood. These receptors came from a man aged 18 to 35 in good health. Each CDR3 is given with its conserved first and last residue. Fields, in order: clone size, J gene, V gene, CDR3 protein. A clone size is listed for some rows: how often the clone was seen (once, few, many), or a class if it is expanded.

. TRBJ2-7 TRBV6-6 CASTRTSGSSYEQYF
. TRBJ2-7 TRBV5-1 CASSAGTATYEQYF
. TRBJ1-6 TRBV7-9 CASSLSSRNSPLHF
. TRBJ2-7 TRBV5-1 CASSSIQGFSYEQYF
. TRBJ2-7 TRBV18 CASSPSSSYEQYF
. TRBJ2-6 TRBV5-1 CASSGRAGANVLTF
. TRBJ2-7 TRBV11-2 CASSSDLVEQYF
. TRBJ2-5 TRBV30 CAWSLAGIYQETQYF
. TRBJ2-7 TRBV6-1 CASSGGQVYEQYF
. TRBJ2-1 TRBV10-1 CASSDPGTSDYNEQFF
once TRBJ2-5 TRBV4-2 CASSNPTGVGETQYF
. TRBJ2-5 TRBV19 CASSIRTSGEGGTQYF
. TRBJ2-5 TRBV5-6 CASSSGRRKGETQYF
. TRBJ1-6 TRBV18 CASSPGNGYNSPLHF